This record concerns one TCR beta chain sequence. Its antigen is unknown. This sample stems from a study of T-cell memory formation after mild COVID-19. For the study at large: Largely donor-specific sequence clusters came from a couple of donors. Points from the study as a whole: Detection of some responders pre-infection suggested pre-existing cross-reactive memory T cells participated. There was a balanced CD4/CD8 profile in clones contracting day 15 to 85, and later expanders leaned CD4+.

UMIs and sample barcodes were carried by the TCR alpha and TCR beta cDNA libraries that 5'RACE produced using constant-segment primers. A single record per CDR3 protein comes from TCRdb applying MiXCR to the 5' RACE reads. The sample carries about 560,000 distinct CDR3 sequences, 17% recorded once. Germline CDR1 KGHSH, CDR2 LQKENI. CDR3 length equals 13 residues. The junction had 6 bases not matched to a gene; V was cut back by 6 bases and J by 7 bases. This receptor was identified in an adult woman who had mild COVID-19 (a few samples of this study predate the infection). Cell type and time point are not known. The rearrangement joins TRBV18 to TRBJ1-2; 9 bases agree with TRBD1. Sequencing was carried out using PBMCs or a T cell subset sorted from them (not recorded which). The CDR3 coding sequence is TGTGCCAGCTCCCGGGGACAGGGCCCTGGCTACACCTTC. It yields the protein CASSRGQGPGYTF.